This is a list of T cell receptor beta chains from one sample in a study of vaccination effects on CD4 cells after COVID-19. What these receptors recognize is not known. The repertoire was sequenced with immunoSEQ multiplex PCR; TCRdb's copy has only in-frame clones and lacks some. The table lists roughly 24,000 clones, under 80% of them singletons. The specimen comprised CD4+ T cells from PBMCs cultured with HCoV-NL63 spike peptides, sampled after COVID-19 vaccination. Receptors originate from a human donor who received a COVID-19 vaccine. Each CDR3 is given with its conserved first and last residue. The D gene is left open where the match is weak. Some rows have no size entry. The others give once, few or many, or a class for an expanded clone.

v_call: TRBV10-3
clone_size: -
j_call: TRBJ2-7
d_call: TRBD2
cdr3_nt: TGTGCCATCAGATCCGGGACTAGCGGGACCATCGAGCAGTACTTC
cdr3_aa: CAIRSGTSGTIEQYF

v_call: TRBV18
clone_size: -
j_call: TRBJ1-5
d_call: -
cdr3_nt: TGTGCCAGCTCACCATACTATACAGTAAAGGGAGGCCAGCCCCAGCATTTT
cdr3_aa: CASSPYYTVKGGQPQHF

v_call: TRBV20-1
clone_size: once
j_call: TRBJ1-2
d_call: -
cdr3_nt: TGCAGTGCCCCCGACGCCTATGGCTACACCTTC
cdr3_aa: CSAPDAYGYTF

v_call: TRBV5-5
clone_size: -
j_call: TRBJ1-2
d_call: -
cdr3_nt: TGTGCCAGCAGCGACCTAAGGGCAGGGATAAGCTATGGCTACACCTTC
cdr3_aa: CASSDLRAGISYGYTF

v_call: TRBV10-1
clone_size: -
j_call: TRBJ2-1
d_call: -
cdr3_nt: TGCGCCAGCAGTGATTCGTGGGGGAGCTCCTACAATGAGCAGTTCTTC
cdr3_aa: CASSDSWGSSYNEQFF

v_call: TRBV4-1
clone_size: once
j_call: TRBJ2-1
d_call: TRBD2
cdr3_nt: TGCGCCAGCAGACCGACTAGCGGGGGATACAATGAGCAGTTCTTC
cdr3_aa: CASRPTSGGYNEQFF

v_call: TRBV4-3
clone_size: -
j_call: TRBJ2-1
d_call: -
cdr3_nt: TGCGCCAGCAGCCAAGAATGGCAGGGGCTGTACAATGAGCAGTTCTTC
cdr3_aa: CASSQEWQGLYNEQFF

v_call: TRBV3-1/TRBV3-2
clone_size: -
j_call: TRBJ1-2
d_call: -
cdr3_nt: TGTGCCAGCAGCCAAGATTTCTCAGGGGAGCGCTATGGCTACACCTTC
cdr3_aa: CASSQDFSGERYGYTF

v_call: TRBV7-2
clone_size: once
j_call: TRBJ2-1
d_call: -
cdr3_nt: TGTGCCAGCAGCTCGAGGGGTAAAGAGCAGTTCTTC
cdr3_aa: CASSSRGKEQFF

v_call: TRBV27
clone_size: -
j_call: TRBJ1-2
d_call: -
cdr3_nt: TGTGCCAGCAGCAGGGGCTATGGCTACACCTTC
cdr3_aa: CASSRGYGYTF

v_call: TRBV28
clone_size: -
j_call: TRBJ2-7
d_call: -
cdr3_nt: TGTGCCAGCAGTAGATCAGGCTCTCCTGCGTATGAGCAGTACTTC
cdr3_aa: CASSRSGSPAYEQYF

v_call: TRBV9
clone_size: -
j_call: TRBJ2-1
d_call: TRBD2
cdr3_nt: TGTGCCAGCAGCGTAGGCGGGGGGGCTGGCGATGAGCAGTTCTTC
cdr3_aa: CASSVGGGAGDEQFF

v_call: TRBV16
clone_size: -
j_call: TRBJ1-4
d_call: -
cdr3_nt: TGTGCCAGCAGCCCCGTGAGCACGTCCGGTGAAAAACTGTTTTTT
cdr3_aa: CASSPVSTSGEKLFF

v_call: TRBV20-1
clone_size: -
j_call: TRBJ2-7
d_call: -
cdr3_nt: TGCAGTGCTAGTTCGGGGGGCGCCTCGGTAGAGCAGTACTTC
cdr3_aa: CSASSGGASVEQYF

v_call: TRBV27
clone_size: -
j_call: TRBJ1-5
d_call: TRBD1
cdr3_nt: TGTGCCAGCACCGGACAGGGAGGGGGCAATCAGCCCCAGCATTTT
cdr3_aa: CASTGQGGGNQPQHF

v_call: TRBV14
clone_size: -
j_call: TRBJ2-3
d_call: TRBD1
cdr3_nt: TGTGCCAGCAGCTCAGGACAGGGGAAGGGCACAGATACGCAGTATTTT
cdr3_aa: CASSSGQGKGTDTQYF

v_call: TRBV18
clone_size: -
j_call: TRBJ2-1
d_call: TRBD2
cdr3_nt: TGTGCCAGCTCACCGACTAGCGGGAGGAGGGATGAGCAGTTCTTC
cdr3_aa: CASSPTSGRRDEQFF

v_call: TRBV11-2
clone_size: -
j_call: TRBJ2-1
d_call: TRBD2
cdr3_nt: TGTGCCAGCAGCCCCTTCCGGACTAGCGGCCTCAATGAGCAGTTCTTC
cdr3_aa: CASSPFRTSGLNEQFF

v_call: TRBV19
clone_size: -
j_call: TRBJ2-7
d_call: -
cdr3_nt: TGTGCCAGTAGTATCGCTGGGGACCCCCCACCCTACGAGCAGTACTTC
cdr3_aa: CASSIAGDPPPYEQYF

v_call: TRBV4-1
clone_size: -
j_call: TRBJ2-2
d_call: TRBD2
cdr3_nt: TGCGCCAGCAGCCTGGGCGGGGGGAACACCGGGGAGCTGTTTTTT
cdr3_aa: CASSLGGGNTGELFF

v_call: TRBV23-1
clone_size: -
j_call: TRBJ2-7
d_call: TRBD2
cdr3_nt: TGCGCCAGCAGTCGTCCGGGACTAGCGGGAGGTTGCGAGCAGTACTTC
cdr3_aa: CASSRPGLAGGCEQYF

v_call: TRBV2
clone_size: once
j_call: TRBJ1-4
d_call: TRBD1
cdr3_nt: TGTGCCAGCAAATGGGGACAGGAAAAACTGTTTTTT
cdr3_aa: CASKWGQEKLFF

v_call: TRBV7-9
clone_size: -
j_call: TRBJ1-3
d_call: -
cdr3_nt: TGTGCCAGCAGCTTAGTTCAAGTGAACACCATATATTTT
cdr3_aa: CASSLVQVNTIYF

v_call: TRBV4-1
clone_size: few
j_call: TRBJ1-1
d_call: -
cdr3_nt: TGCGCCAGCAGCCAAGAGATTTTTGCAGTGGAAGCTTTCTTT
cdr3_aa: CASSQEIFAVEAFF

v_call: TRBV12-3/TRBV12-4
clone_size: -
j_call: TRBJ1-1
d_call: -
cdr3_nt: TGTGCCAGCAGTTTAGTTTTCGAACGTGAAGCTTTCTTT
cdr3_aa: CASSLVFEREAFF

v_call: TRBV25-1
clone_size: -
j_call: TRBJ1-2
d_call: -
cdr3_nt: TGTGCCAGCAGTGAAGCGGGGGGCTATGGCTACACCTTC
cdr3_aa: CASSEAGGYGYTF

v_call: TRBV7-2
clone_size: few
j_call: TRBJ2-1
d_call: -
cdr3_nt: TGTGCCAGCAGCTATCACGCAACGTACCCCTACAATGAGCAGTTCTTC
cdr3_aa: CASSYHATYPYNEQFF

v_call: TRBV6-5
clone_size: -
j_call: TRBJ2-3
d_call: -
cdr3_nt: TGTGCCAGCAGTCACGAACTAGGGACGCAGTATTTT
cdr3_aa: CASSHELGTQYF

v_call: TRBV5-8
clone_size: -
j_call: TRBJ2-2
d_call: TRBD2
cdr3_nt: TGTGCCAGCAGCGCTGGCGAAGGTAGCGGGAGCTTCACCGGGGAGCTGTTTTTT
cdr3_aa: CASSAGEGSGSFTGELFF

v_call: TRBV4-1
clone_size: -
j_call: TRBJ1-2
d_call: TRBD1
cdr3_nt: TGCGCCAGCAGCCCCCAGGCAGGGGGGACTAACTATGGCTACACCTTC
cdr3_aa: CASSPQAGGTNYGYTF

v_call: TRBV28
clone_size: -
j_call: TRBJ1-3
d_call: -
cdr3_nt: TGTGCCAGCAGTTTAGGGTCCGTGGTAGACACCATATATTTT
cdr3_aa: CASSLGSVVDTIYF

v_call: TRBV11-3
clone_size: -
j_call: TRBJ2-2
d_call: TRBD2
cdr3_nt: TGTGCCAGCAGCTTAGCGGGAGGGGGGTCCGGGGAGCTGTTTTTT
cdr3_aa: CASSLAGGGSGELFF

v_call: TRBV5-1
clone_size: -
j_call: TRBJ2-3
d_call: TRBD2
cdr3_nt: TGCGCCAGCAGCTTGCCTAGCGGGGGGTCCGGGGATACGCAGTATTTT
cdr3_aa: CASSLPSGGSGDTQYF

v_call: TRBV5-5
clone_size: -
j_call: TRBJ1-5
d_call: TRBD1
cdr3_nt: TGTGCCAGCAGCTTGGGGTGGGACAGACTCAATCAGCCCCAGCATTTT
cdr3_aa: CASSLGWDRLNQPQHF

v_call: TRBV27
clone_size: -
j_call: TRBJ2-7
d_call: -
cdr3_nt: TGTGCCAGCAGTTTATCGGGACACGCCTACGAGCAGTACTTC
cdr3_aa: CASSLSGHAYEQYF

v_call: TRBV27
clone_size: -
j_call: TRBJ1-1
d_call: -
cdr3_nt: TGTGCCAGCAGTAGCGCCAAGGGAGCTAACACTGAAGCTTTCTTT
cdr3_aa: CASSSAKGANTEAFF

v_call: TRBV7-9
clone_size: -
j_call: TRBJ2-6
d_call: -
cdr3_nt: TGTGCCAGCACCGACGCAGCCTCTGGGGCCAACGTCCTGACTTTC
cdr3_aa: CASTDAASGANVLTF

v_call: TRBV10-3
clone_size: -
j_call: TRBJ1-2
d_call: -
cdr3_nt: TGTGCCATCAGCCGTCCTCCCGGGGCCGACTATGGCTACACCTTC
cdr3_aa: CAISRPPGADYGYTF

v_call: TRBV30
clone_size: -
j_call: TRBJ1-2
d_call: -
cdr3_nt: TGTGCCTGGAGTGATTGGCGCTCCCGTGGTGGCTACACCTTC
cdr3_aa: CAWSDWRSRGGYTF

v_call: TRBV28
clone_size: once
j_call: TRBJ1-2
d_call: TRBD1
cdr3_nt: TGTGCCAGCAGTTCCCCGGACAGGGGGCGGAGGCTCTTC
cdr3_aa: CASSSPDRGRRLF

v_call: TRBV6-6
clone_size: -
j_call: TRBJ1-5
d_call: -
cdr3_nt: TGTGCCAGCAGTTCCCAGTCAGGTAGCAATCAGCCCCAGCATTTT
cdr3_aa: CASSSQSGSNQPQHF

v_call: TRBV7-2
clone_size: -
j_call: TRBJ2-1
d_call: TRBD2
cdr3_nt: TGTGCCAGCAGCTTAAGCGGGGGCCTCTACAATGAGCAGTTCTTC
cdr3_aa: CASSLSGGLYNEQFF

v_call: TRBV6-2/TRBV6-3
clone_size: -
j_call: TRBJ1-6
d_call: -
cdr3_nt: TGTGCCAGCAGTTACGGGCAACCCCTCCACTTT
cdr3_aa: CASSYGQPLHF

v_call: TRBV30
clone_size: -
j_call: TRBJ1-1
d_call: TRBD1
cdr3_nt: TGTGCCTGGGGCAGGGGGGATGAAGCTTTCTTT
cdr3_aa: CAWGRGDEAFF

v_call: TRBV9
clone_size: -
j_call: TRBJ2-2
d_call: -
cdr3_nt: TGTGCCAGCAGCGCCTCCGGGGGGCTCACCGGGGAGCTGTTTTTT
cdr3_aa: CASSASGGLTGELFF

v_call: TRBV19
clone_size: -
j_call: TRBJ2-1
d_call: -
cdr3_nt: TGTGCCAGTAGTATCGCCCCTGTTGCGATCCATGAGCAGTTCTTC
cdr3_aa: CASSIAPVAIHEQFF

v_call: TRBV6-2/TRBV6-3
clone_size: large
j_call: TRBJ2-7
d_call: -
cdr3_nt: TGTGCCAGCAGTTCCCCTCCGTACGAGCAGTACTTC
cdr3_aa: CASSSPPYEQYF

v_call: TRBV15
clone_size: -
j_call: TRBJ1-2
d_call: -
cdr3_nt: TGTGCCACCAGCAGAGATCACAGGGATCGCGGCTACACCTTC
cdr3_aa: CATSRDHRDRGYTF

v_call: TRBV11-3
clone_size: -
j_call: TRBJ2-3
d_call: -
cdr3_nt: TGTGCCAGCAGCTTACGGTCCGGGGACACAGATACGCAGTATTTT
cdr3_aa: CASSLRSGDTDTQYF

v_call: TRBV10-2
clone_size: -
j_call: TRBJ1-4
d_call: -
cdr3_nt: TGCGCCGGGGGAACCCCAGGCGAAAAACTGTTTTTT
cdr3_aa: CAGGTPGEKLFF

v_call: TRBV5-1
clone_size: -
j_call: TRBJ1-1
d_call: -
cdr3_nt: TGCGCCAGCAGCTTGGGGGCGAACACTGAAGCTTTCTTT
cdr3_aa: CASSLGANTEAFF

v_call: TRBV28
clone_size: -
j_call: TRBJ1-2
d_call: -
cdr3_nt: TGTGCCAGCAGTTTCCGCTGGGGACCCCCCACCTTC
cdr3_aa: CASSFRWGPPTF

v_call: TRBV7-7
clone_size: few
j_call: TRBJ1-5
d_call: TRBD1
cdr3_nt: TGTGCTAGCAGCTTAACGACAGGGGTTTCGAGGCATCAGCCCCAGCATTTT
cdr3_aa: CASSLTTGVSRHQPQHF

v_call: TRBV9
clone_size: few
j_call: TRBJ2-1
d_call: TRBD2
cdr3_nt: TGTGCCAGCAGCGAGGCCCTGGGGCGGGGGTTGTCCTACAATGAGCAGTTCTTC
cdr3_aa: CASSEALGRGLSYNEQFF

v_call: TRBV6-1
clone_size: -
j_call: TRBJ1-1
d_call: -
cdr3_nt: TGTGCCAGCAGTGATGGGAGAAAGAACACTGAAGCTTTCTTT
cdr3_aa: CASSDGRKNTEAFF